This T cell receptor beta chain is from a study of molecular identifiers for immune sequencing clone quantification. Overall study context: Replicate RNA came from 20,000 or 100,000 naive CD8 cells and was split five ways, and four parts were sequenced.

Sequencing libraries of naive CD8 cells derived from approximately 20,000 to 980,000 sorted cells with 10%, 30% or 50% RNA. The sample holds a few counts of this clonotype. Library preparation followed earlier protocols using designated TCR primers. MiXCR, applied by TCRdb to the PCR reads, yields one record per CDR3 protein. The data contain 250,000 to 350,000 distinct CDR3 sequences, about a fifth of them singletons. The CDR3 extends over 12 amino acids. The V end lost 8 bases, the J end lost 3 bases, and 12 bases lay between the germline ends. Germline V gene lookup returns CDR1 DFQATT and CDR2 SNEGSKA (reference sequence).

J is TRBJ2-3 and V is TRBV20-1, with D unresolved. The sequencing sample was made of naive CD8+ T cells from blood, with Jurkat cell RNA spiked in. The subset: FACS-sorted CD8+CD4-CCR7+CD45RA+ naive T cells. This clonotype originated in a human donor in good health. Some libraries in this study had Jurkat cell RNA spiked in. The CDR3 region has the DNA TGCAGTCCTGAGAGACCGACAGATACGCAGTATTTT. This gives the protein CSPERPTDTQYF.